This T cell receptor beta chain was captured in a study of shared clonotypes between healthy human individuals (dated by TCRdb to the early 2020s). Some background on the complete study: The cohort comprised two women and a few men aged 18 to 49 years. To estimate repertoire size and how much clonotype sharing occurs between individuals, the study deeply sequenced the blood TCR repertoires of five healthy adults. To increase sequencing depth and limit assay-specific biases, TCR repertoire library preparation and sequencing were carried out by different laboratories using diverse techniques. Leukapheresis yielded between about 0.85 and 9 billion PBMCs per donor.

The donors were healthy, HIV-negative adults with no recently reported acute infections or vaccinations. Every donor was a Caucasian adult living in Nashville, Tennessee, USA. In the unsorted samples, roughly 90 million PBMCs were counted, and genomic DNA was extracted using the QIAamp DNA Blood Mini kit. After blood collection by leukapheresis, PBMCs were isolated using Ficoll-Histopaque density gradient centrifugation and then cryopreserved in the vapor phase of liquid nitrogen. Using the deep immunoSEQ assay, TCR CDR3 regions were amplified from genomic DNA by multiplex PCR. Genomic DNA extracted from each cell subset was distributed evenly over all wells of several immunoSEQ 96-well plates, and each plate served as one replicate. Each replicate PCR for unsorted PBMC received about 310 ng genomic DNA, equal to 25,000 to 30,000 T cell genomes. Unsorted PBMC genomic DNA was sequenced across ten immunoSEQ deep assay plates. The purified libraries were quantified using a Qubit 3.0 fluorometer, sized with a Bioanalyzer 2100, and then quantified again using the KAPA Library Quantification kit. Every immunoSEQ 96-well plate was sequenced on a separate single-read 150-cycle Illumina NextSeq 550 flow cell. The study's own analysis went as follows. Because the immunoSEQ output included only junctional sequences and no quality scores, the filtering could not be the same as the filtering used for full-length reads. Sequences were annotated with PyIR, a Python wrapper for IgBLAST v1.9, and V/J genes and CDR3 were assigned using IMGT germline references. Reads with weak V/J assignments (E-value above 1e-6), missing CDR3, stop codons, out-of-frame junctions, or ambiguous translated residues were removed. V3J clonotypes were defined as sequences sharing an identical inferred V gene, J gene, and CDR3 amino acid sequence. Percentage overlap between repertoires was computed as shared unique clonotypes divided by the size of the smaller repertoire. Three approaches were used to assess repertoire richness: RTK rarefaction, the Chao1 estimator, and Recon v2.1 estimates of unobserved clonotypes. Here the immuneACCESS table is served through TCRdb, limited to in-frame sequences with V and J called. Missing clones are a known gap in these copies; in checked studies unresolved V genes cover under half, and the rest lacks a known reason. That table furnishes V, J and clone size, whereas the DNA furnished D and trimming. The sample table shows 400,000 to 500,000 clones, and less than 80% are seen once. Of the sample, 10% to 15% falls within the top ten clones.

A few counts support this clone. It lacks a known antigen. Base qualities are missing; no much larger clone stands one base away. Trimming takes 6 bases from V and 2 bases from J, and the germline ends sit 4 bases apart. The CDR3 contains 11 residues, cysteine and phenylalanine counted. The read is trimmed to its CDR3 DNA, 33 bases read in frame from base 1. As encoded in the germline V gene, CDR1 is SNHLY while CDR2 is FYNNEI. Results and caveats for the whole study, not just this receptor: Pairwise subsampling indicated that sequencing depth was expected to affect the degree of clonotype sharing among donors. Sampling was restricted to blood, and TCR repertoires in tissue are likely to differ from TCR repertoires in blood. The small number of donors limited the genetic and exposure-history diversity represented.

The chain was built from TRBV2 and TRBJ1-2; too little of a D gene remains to name it. The sequencing sample was made of PBMCs. The clonotype was recovered from a woman aged 40-49 years in good health. Some clones in this sample may be carry-over from other donors' samples. The CDR3 reads CASRGNYGYTF. The DNA reads as follows: TGTGCCAGCAGGGGGAACTATGGCTACACCTTC.